The 16 T cell receptor beta chains listed next were all sequenced from one sample in a study of cytomegalovirus exposure and HLA in healthy donors (dated by TCRdb to 2016 to 2017). Libraries were made using the immunoSEQ multiplex PCR assay. For the multiplex PCR, a mixture combining 60 forward primers for TCR Vbeta segments and 13 reverse primers for TCR Jbeta segments was used. Held by TCRdb, this immuneACCESS table contains in-frame sequences only and omits some clones. Under half of the omission traces to an unresolved V gene where checked; the cause of the rest is unknown. In all, the sample holds over 200,000 clones, and roughly 90% of those were seen once. Together, the top ten hold approximately 1% of the sample. Sample: PBMCs. These receptor sequences come from a woman younger than 30 in good health and CMV-seronegative.

The V and J genes are TRBV7-9 and TRBJ2-2; D call uncertain. Between the trimmed V and J ends, which lost 1 base and 1 base, there was a span of 4 bases. Looked up from germline, CDR1 is SEHNR and CDR2 is FQNEAQ (reference sequence). The CDR3 sequence is 14 residues long. The CDR3 reads CASSLGVNTGELFF. CDR3 coding DNA: TGTGCCAGCAGCTTAGGAGTGAACACCGGGGAGCTGTTTTTT.

In this sample, this clone turned up a few times. The chain is built from TRBV4-3 and TRBJ2-1; 9 nucleotides align to TRBD2. V shed 4 bases, J shed 9 bases, and the junction held 10 bases outside the gene matches. Germline CDR1 reads LGHNA; CDR2 reads YSLEER. The CDR3 is 15 amino acids. The CDR3 loop reads CASSPGRGGRVEQFF. As DNA, the CDR3 is TGCGCCAGCAGCCCGGGGCGGGGGGGCCGTGTTGAGCAGTTCTTC.

The chain carries TRBV6-5 and TRBJ1-4, with 8 bases aligning to TRBD1. Germline V gene data show CDR1 as MNHEY and CDR2 as SVGAGI. This CDR3 is built from 16 residues. V shed 0 bases and J 7 bases; nucleotides not matched to a gene: 7. CDR3 nucleotides: TGTGCCAGCAGTTACTCCCCGACAGGGGCTAGTGAAAAACTGTTTTTT. Translated, it gives CASSYSPTGASEKLFF.

This rearrangement joins TRBV9 to TRBJ2-5; 16 bases are a match to TRBD2. The V gene's germline CDR1 is SGDLS and CDR2 YYNGEE. Trimming removed 3 bases from V and 6 bases from J; junction bases left unmatched: 5. The CDR3 consists of 16 residues. CDR3 sequence (DNA): TGTGCCAGCAGCGCCGGGACTAGCGGGGGGGTGAAGACCCAGTACTTC. It codes for CASSAGTSGGVKTQYF.

This clone was counted once. J is TRBJ2-3 and V is TRBV5-1; TRBD2 agrees at 8 bases. This CDR3 contains 16 residues. With V trimmed by 0 bases and J by 0 bases, 3 bases remained unmatched. The V gene's germline CDR1 is SGHRS and CDR2 YFSETQ. The CDR3 nucleotides read TGCGCCAGCAGCTTGGCCTTAGCGGGAAGCACAGATACGCAGTATTTT. The encoded protein is CASSLALAGSTDTQYF. Full variable domain (remainder filled in from reference TRBV5-1 and TRBJ2-3): KAGVTQTPRYLIKTRGQQVTLSCSPISGHRSVSWYQQTPGQGLQFLFEYFSETQRNKGNFPGRFSGRQFSNSRSEMNVSTLELGDSALYLCASSLALAGSTDTQYFGPGTRLTVL.

The V call is TRBV19, the J call TRBJ2-7; 8 nucleotides match TRBD1. The CDR3 totals 14 residues. Germline V lookup: CDR1 LNHDA, CDR2 SQIVND (reference sequence). The V segment lost 1 base and the J segment 3 bases; nucleotides outside the gene matches: 2. CDR3 residues: CASSIAQGGYEQYF. The CDR3 DNA follows: TGTGCCAGTAGTATAGCACAGGGGGGCTACGAGCAGTACTTC.

The count of this clone is one. V is TRBV29-1 and J is TRBJ1-1, with D unresolved. This CDR3 region has 11 residues. The germline gives CDR1 SQVTM, CDR2 ANQGSEA. Between the trimmed V and J ends, which lost 4 bases and 3 bases, there was a span of 6 bases. As DNA, the CDR3 is TGCAGCGTTGTTCGGGACACTGAAGCTTTCTTT. Protein: CSVVRDTEAFF.

The rearrangement links TRBV5-1 to TRBJ2-1, with TRBD2 matching over 9 bases. CDR1 SGHRS and CDR2 YFSETQ come from the germline V gene. Trimming cost V 5 bases and J 4 bases; bases outside gene matches: 7. The CDR3 totals 15 residues. This CDR3 reads CASRPRGGPYNEQFF. The CDR3 nucleotides are TGCGCCAGCAGACCGCGGGGGGGCCCGTACAATGAGCAGTTCTTC.

The chain carries TRBV7-8 and TRBJ2-1; D may be TRBD2 (5 bases). Germline assignment: CDR1 SGHVS and CDR2 FQNEAQ. CDR3 length equals 13 residues. The V gene lost 5 bases and the J gene lost 10 bases, with 15 bases spanning the gap. The CDR3 reads CASSLAPRREQFF. DNA for the CDR3: TGTGCCAGCAGCCTCGCCCCCCGGAGGGAGCAGTTCTTC.

The chain uses TRBV21-1 and TRBJ1-2; the table assigns TRBD1, which was not confirmed against the DNA. TRBV21-1 is a pseudogene locus. CDR3 length: 14 residues. The CDR3 is CASSDHRWDYGYTF. CDR3 coding DNA: TGTGCCAGCAGCGATCACAGGTGGGACTATGGCTACACCTTC.

The gene calls are TRBV4-3 and TRBJ1-2; 11 bases match TRBD1. The V gene's germline CDR1 is LGHNA and CDR2 YSLEER. The CDR3 covers 17 residues. The V segment lost 0 bases and the J segment 2 bases; nucleotides outside the gene matches: 5. CDR3 loop: CASSQDGGDRGNYGYTF. In nucleotides, the CDR3 is TGCGCCAGCAGCCAAGATGGAGGGGACAGGGGGAACTATGGCTACACCTTC.

The chain couples TRBV11-2 to TRBJ2-2, with D possibly matching TRBD1 (6 bases). CDR3 length: 17 residues. Germline V lookup: CDR1 SGHAT, CDR2 FQNNGV. Trimming cost V 1 base and J 0 bases, with 12 bases left between them. DNA for the CDR3: TGTGCCAGCAGCTTAGTAGGAGACAGGCCGAACACCGGGGAGCTGTTTTTT. Translation gives CASSLVGDRPNTGELFF.

This clone has just a few counts. DNA for the CDR3: TGCGCCAGCAGCTCAGACTCCTGGGCCAACGTCCTGACTTTC. It yields the protein CASSSDSWANVLTF. The chain uses TRBV5-1 and TRBJ2-6; D is ambiguous. Trimming took off 3 bases at V and 5 bases at J, with 9 bases between the two ends. Per the germline V gene, CDR1 is SGHRS and CDR2 is YFSETQ. The CDR3 is 14 residues long.

The chain links TRBV14 to TRBJ2-5, with TRBD2 as a possible D gene (5 bases). The germline V gene encodes CDR1 SGHDN and CDR2 FVKESK. This CDR3 contains 15 residues. V lost 3 bases, J lost 4 bases, and 15 bases lay in between. The CDR3 loop is CASSQPGGGRETQYF. The CDR3 coding sequence is TGTGCCAGCAGCCAGCCGGGCGGAGGTAGAGAGACCCAGTACTTC. The full variable domain, rest sourced from reference TRBV14 and TRBJ2-5, is EAGVTQFPSHSVIEKGQTVTLRCDPISGHDNLYWYRRVMGKEIKFLLHFVKESKQDESGMPNNRFLAERTGGTYSTLKVQPAELEDSGVYFCASSQPGGGRETQYFGPGTRLLVL.

V is TRBV11-3 and J is TRBJ2-3, with 12 bases identical to TRBD2. The CDR3 length is 17 residues. The germline V gene encodes CDR1 SGHNT and CDR2 YENEEA. J gave up 0 bases and V 5 bases, and 6 bases lay outside the gene matches. CDR3 protein: CASSPMGTSGSTDTQYF. Written as DNA, the CDR3 is TGTGCCAGCAGCCCTATGGGGACTAGCGGGAGCACAGATACGCAGTATTTT.

This sequence joins TRBV10-3 and TRBJ1-3, with D possibly matching TRBD1 (5 bases). Germline V CDR1 and CDR2: ENHRY, SYGVKD. With 1 base removed from V and 0 bases from J, the gap between germline ends came to 7 bases. The CDR3 loop spans 15 amino acids. For the CDR3, the DNA is TGTGCCATCAGTGAGTACCAGGGCTCTGGAAACACCATATATTTT. Translation gives CAISEYQGSGNTIYF.